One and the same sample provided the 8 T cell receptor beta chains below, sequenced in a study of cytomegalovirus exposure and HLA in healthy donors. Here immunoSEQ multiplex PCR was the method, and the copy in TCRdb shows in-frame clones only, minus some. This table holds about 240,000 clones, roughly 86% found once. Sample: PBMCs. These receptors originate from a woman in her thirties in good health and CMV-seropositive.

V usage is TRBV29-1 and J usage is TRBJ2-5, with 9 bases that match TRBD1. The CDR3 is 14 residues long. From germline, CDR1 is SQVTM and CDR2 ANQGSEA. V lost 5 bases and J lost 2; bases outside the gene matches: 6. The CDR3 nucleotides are TGCAGCGTTACCCGTGGGACAGGGCAAGAGACCCAGTACTTC. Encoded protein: CSVTRGTGQETQYF.

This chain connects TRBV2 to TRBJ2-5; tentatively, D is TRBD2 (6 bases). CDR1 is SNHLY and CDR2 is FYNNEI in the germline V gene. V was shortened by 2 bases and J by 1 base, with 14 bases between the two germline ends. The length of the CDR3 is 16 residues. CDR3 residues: CASSEWRGRGQETQYF. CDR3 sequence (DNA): TGTGCCAGCAGTGAATGGAGGGGAAGAGGCCAAGAGACCCAGTACTTC.

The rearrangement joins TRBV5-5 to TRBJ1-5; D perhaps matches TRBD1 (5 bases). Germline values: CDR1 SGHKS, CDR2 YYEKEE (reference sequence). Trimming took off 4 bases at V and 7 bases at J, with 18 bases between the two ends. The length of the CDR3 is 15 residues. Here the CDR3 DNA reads TGTGCCAGCAGCCAAATGGGTCCGGAGGGGCAGCCCCAGCATTTT. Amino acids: CASSQMGPEGQPQHF.

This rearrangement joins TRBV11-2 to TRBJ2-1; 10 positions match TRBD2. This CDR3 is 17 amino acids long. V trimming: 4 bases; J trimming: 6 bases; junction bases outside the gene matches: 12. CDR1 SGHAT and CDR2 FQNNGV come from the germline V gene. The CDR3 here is CASSSRAGGVLGNEQFF. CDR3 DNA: TGTGCCAGCAGCTCCCGAGCGGGGGGGGTTCTCGGCAATGAGCAGTTCTTC.

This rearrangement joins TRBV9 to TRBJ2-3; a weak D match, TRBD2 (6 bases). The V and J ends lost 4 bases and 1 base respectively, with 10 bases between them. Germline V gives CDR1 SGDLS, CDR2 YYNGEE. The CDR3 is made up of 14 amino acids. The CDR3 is CASSFRLGTDTQYF. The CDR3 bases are TGTGCCAGCAGCTTTCGACTAGGCACAGATACGCAGTATTTT.

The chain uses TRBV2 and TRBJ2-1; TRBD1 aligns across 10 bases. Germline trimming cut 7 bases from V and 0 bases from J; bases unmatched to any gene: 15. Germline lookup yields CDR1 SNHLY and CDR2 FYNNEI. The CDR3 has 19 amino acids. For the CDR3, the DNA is TGTGCCAGCACGGGACAGGGGCCAAGCGGGAGCTACTCCTACAATGAGCAGTTCTTC. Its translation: CASTGQGPSGSYSYNEQFF.

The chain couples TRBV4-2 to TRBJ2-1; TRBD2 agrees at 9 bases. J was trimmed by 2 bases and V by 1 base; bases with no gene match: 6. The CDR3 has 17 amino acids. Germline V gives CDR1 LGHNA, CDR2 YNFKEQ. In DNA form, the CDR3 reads TGTGCCAGCAGCCAAGGTTCTAGCGGGAATACCTACAATGAGCAGTTCTTC. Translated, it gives CASSQGSSGNTYNEQFF.

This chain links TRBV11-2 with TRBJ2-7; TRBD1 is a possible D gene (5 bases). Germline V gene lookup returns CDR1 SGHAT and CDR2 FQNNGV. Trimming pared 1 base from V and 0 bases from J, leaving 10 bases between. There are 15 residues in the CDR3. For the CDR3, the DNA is TGTGCCAGCAGCTTAGGCGATGGGGCCTCCTACGAGCAGTACTTC. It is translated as CASSLGDGASYEQYF.